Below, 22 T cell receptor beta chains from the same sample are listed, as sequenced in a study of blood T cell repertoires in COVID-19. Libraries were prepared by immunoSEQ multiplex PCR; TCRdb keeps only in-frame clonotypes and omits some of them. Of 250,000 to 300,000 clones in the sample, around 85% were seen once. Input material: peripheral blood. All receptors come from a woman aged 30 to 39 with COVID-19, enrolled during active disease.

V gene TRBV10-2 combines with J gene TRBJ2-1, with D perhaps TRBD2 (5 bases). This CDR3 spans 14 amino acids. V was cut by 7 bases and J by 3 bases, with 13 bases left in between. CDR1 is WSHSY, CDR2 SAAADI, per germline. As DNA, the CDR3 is TGCGCCAGCAATACGGACGACTACTACAATGAGCAGTTCTTC. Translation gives CASNTDDYYNEQFF.

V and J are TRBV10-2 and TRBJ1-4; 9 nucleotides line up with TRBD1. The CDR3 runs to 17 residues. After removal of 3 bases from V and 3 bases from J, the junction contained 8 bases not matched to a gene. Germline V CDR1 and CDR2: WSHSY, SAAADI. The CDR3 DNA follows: TGCGCCAGCAGTGATTATGATTGGGACAGGGCTAATGAAAAACTGTTTTTT. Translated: CASSDYDWDRANEKLFF.

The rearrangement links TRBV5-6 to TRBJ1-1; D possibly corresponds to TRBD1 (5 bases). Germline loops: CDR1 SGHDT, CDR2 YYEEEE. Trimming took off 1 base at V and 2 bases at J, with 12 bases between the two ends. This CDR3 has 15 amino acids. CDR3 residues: CASSLYQTVNTEAFF. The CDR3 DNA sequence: TGTGCCAGCAGCTTGTACCAGACAGTAAACACTGAAGCTTTCTTT.

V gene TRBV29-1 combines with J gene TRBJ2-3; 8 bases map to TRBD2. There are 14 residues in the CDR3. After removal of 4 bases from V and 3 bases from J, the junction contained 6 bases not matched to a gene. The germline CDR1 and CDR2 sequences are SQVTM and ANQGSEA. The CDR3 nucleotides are TGCAGCGTTGGGGCCGGGGGGGCAACAGATACGCAGTATTTT. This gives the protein CSVGAGGATDTQYF.

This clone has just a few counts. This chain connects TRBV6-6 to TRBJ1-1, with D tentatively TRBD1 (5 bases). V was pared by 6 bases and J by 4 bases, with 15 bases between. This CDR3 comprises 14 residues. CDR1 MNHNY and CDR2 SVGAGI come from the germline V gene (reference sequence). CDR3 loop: CASSPVGGSTEAFF. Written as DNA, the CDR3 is TGTGCCAGCAGCCCCGTTGGGGGGAGCACTGAAGCTTTCTTT.

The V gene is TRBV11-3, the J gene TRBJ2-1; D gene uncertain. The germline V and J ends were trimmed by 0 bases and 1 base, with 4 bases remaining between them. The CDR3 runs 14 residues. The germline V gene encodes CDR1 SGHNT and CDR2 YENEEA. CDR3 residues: CASSLDRSYNEQFF. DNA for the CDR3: TGTGCCAGCAGCTTAGACAGGTCCTACAATGAGCAGTTCTTC.

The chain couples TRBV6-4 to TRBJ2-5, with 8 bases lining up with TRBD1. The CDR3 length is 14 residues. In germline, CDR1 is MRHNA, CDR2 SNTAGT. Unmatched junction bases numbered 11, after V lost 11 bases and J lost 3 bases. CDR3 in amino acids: CADAGTGTKETQYF. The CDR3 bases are TGTGCCGATGCGGGGACAGGAACGAAAGAGACCCAGTACTTC.

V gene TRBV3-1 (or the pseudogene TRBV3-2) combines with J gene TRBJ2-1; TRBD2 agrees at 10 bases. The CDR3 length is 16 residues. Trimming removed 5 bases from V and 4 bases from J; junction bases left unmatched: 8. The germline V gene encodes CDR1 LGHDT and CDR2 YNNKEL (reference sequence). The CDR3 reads CASSRRTSGAYNEQFF. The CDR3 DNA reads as TGTGCCAGCAGCAGAAGAACTAGCGGGGCATACAATGAGCAGTTCTTC.

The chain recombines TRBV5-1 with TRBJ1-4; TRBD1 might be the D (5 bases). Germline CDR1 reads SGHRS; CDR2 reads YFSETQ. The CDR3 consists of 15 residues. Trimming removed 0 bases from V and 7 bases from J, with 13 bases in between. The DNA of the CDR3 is TGCGCCAGCAGCTTGGTTGCAGGGAAGCTTGAAAAACTGTTTTTT. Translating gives CASSLVAGKLEKLFF.

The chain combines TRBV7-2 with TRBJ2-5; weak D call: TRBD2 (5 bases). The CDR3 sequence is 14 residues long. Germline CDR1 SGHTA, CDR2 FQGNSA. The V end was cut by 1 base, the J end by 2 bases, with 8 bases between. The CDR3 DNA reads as TGTGCCAGCAGCTTAGGACTACTACAAGAGACCCAGTACTTC. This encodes CASSLGLLQETQYF.

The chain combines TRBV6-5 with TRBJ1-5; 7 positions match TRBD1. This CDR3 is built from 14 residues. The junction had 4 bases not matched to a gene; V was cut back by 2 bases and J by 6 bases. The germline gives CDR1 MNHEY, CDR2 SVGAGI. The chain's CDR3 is CASSYQGGGQPQHF. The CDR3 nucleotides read TGTGCCAGCAGTTACCAAGGGGGCGGTCAGCCCCAGCATTTT.

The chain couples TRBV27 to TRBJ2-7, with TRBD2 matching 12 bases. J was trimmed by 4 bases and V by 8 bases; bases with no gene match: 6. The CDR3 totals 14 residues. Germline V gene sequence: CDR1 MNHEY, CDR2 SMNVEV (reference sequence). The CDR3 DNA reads TGTGCCAGCCCACTAGCGGGGGGAGGGTACGAGCAGTACTTC. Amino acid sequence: CASPLAGGGYEQYF.

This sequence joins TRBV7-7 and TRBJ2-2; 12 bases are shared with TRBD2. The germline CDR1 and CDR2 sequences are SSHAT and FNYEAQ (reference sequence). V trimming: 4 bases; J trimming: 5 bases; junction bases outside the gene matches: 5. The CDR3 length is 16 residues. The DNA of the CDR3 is TGTGCCAGCAGCTCCCGACTAGCGGGGGTAACCGGGGAGCTGTTTTTT. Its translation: CASSSRLAGVTGELFF.

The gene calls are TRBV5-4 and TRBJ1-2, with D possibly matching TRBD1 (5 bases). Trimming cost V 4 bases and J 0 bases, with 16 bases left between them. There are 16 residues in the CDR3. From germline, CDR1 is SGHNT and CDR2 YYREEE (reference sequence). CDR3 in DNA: TGTGCCAGCAGCAGGGGCCCACATAGTTCTAACTATGGCTACACCTTC. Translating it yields CASSRGPHSSNYGYTF.

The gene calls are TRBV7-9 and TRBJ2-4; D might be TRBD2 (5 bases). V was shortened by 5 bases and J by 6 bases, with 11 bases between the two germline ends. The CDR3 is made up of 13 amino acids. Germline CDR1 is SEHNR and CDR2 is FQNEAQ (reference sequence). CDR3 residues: CASSPDGLNIQYF. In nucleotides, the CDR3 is TGTGCCAGCAGCCCCGATGGACTAAACATTCAGTACTTC.

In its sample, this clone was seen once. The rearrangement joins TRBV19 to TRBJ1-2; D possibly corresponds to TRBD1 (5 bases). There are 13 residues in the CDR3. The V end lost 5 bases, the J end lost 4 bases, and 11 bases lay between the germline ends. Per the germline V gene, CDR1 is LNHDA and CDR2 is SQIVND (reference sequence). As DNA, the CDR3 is TGTGCCAGTAGTTCAACCGGGGGCTATGGCTACACCTTC. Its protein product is CASSSTGGYGYTF.

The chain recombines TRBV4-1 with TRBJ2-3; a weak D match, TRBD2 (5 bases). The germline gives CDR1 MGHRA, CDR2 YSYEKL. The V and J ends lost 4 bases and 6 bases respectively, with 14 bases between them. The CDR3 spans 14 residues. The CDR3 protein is CASSLPTGVDTQYF. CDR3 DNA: TGCGCCAGCAGCCTTCCGACCGGGGTGGATACGCAGTATTTT.

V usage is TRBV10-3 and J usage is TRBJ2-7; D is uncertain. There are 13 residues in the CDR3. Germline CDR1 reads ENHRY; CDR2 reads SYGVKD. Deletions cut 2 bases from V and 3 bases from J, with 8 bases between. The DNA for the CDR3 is TGTGCCATCAGTGAGCTCCGAGACTACGAGCAGTACTTC. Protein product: CAISELRDYEQYF.

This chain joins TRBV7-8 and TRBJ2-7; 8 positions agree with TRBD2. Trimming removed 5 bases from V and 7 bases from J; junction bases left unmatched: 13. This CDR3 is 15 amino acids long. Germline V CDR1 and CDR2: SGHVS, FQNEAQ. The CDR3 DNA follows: TGTGCCAGCAGCGTCGGTGGACTAGCCGAGGGGGAGCAGTACTTC. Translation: CASSVGGLAEGEQYF.

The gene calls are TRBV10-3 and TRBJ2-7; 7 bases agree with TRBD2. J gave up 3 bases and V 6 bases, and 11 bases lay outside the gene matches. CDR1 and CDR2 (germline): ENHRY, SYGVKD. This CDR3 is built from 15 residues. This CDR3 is CAISGGGLGGYEQYF. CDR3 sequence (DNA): TGTGCCATCAGCGGGGGTGGACTAGGAGGCTACGAGCAGTACTTC.

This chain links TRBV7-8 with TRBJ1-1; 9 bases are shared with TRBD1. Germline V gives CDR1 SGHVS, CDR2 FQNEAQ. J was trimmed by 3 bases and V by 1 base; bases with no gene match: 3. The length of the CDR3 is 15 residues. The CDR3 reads CASSLVGTGYTEAFF. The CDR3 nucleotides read TGTGCCAGCAGCTTAGTTGGGACAGGGTACACTGAAGCTTTCTTT.

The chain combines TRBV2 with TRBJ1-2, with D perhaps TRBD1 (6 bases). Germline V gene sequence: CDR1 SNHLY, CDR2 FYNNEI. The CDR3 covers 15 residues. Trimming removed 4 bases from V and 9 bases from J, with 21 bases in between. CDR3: CASSATGPSEGSYTF. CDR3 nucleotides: TGTGCCAGCAGTGCCACAGGGCCCTCTGAAGGGAGCTACACCTTC. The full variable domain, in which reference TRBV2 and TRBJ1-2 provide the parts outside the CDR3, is EPEVTQTPSHQVTQMGQEVILRCVPISNHLYFYWYRQILGQKVEFLVSFYNNEISEKSEIFDDQFSVERPDGSNFTLKIRSTKLEDSAMYFCASSATGPSEGSYTFGSGTRLTVV.